These 25 T cell receptor beta chains came from one sample sequenced in a study of CD8+ T cells in alopecia areata. cDNA prepared by RNA extraction and subsequent reverse transcription served as the template for sequencing. TCRdb keeps only in-frame clones here, not all; method: immunoSEQ multiplex PCR. The sample contains about 60,000 clones, 46% of which appear only once. Treatment indicated: oral pan-JAK inhibitor, 5-10 mg twice daily. The sample here was CD8+ T cells sorted from blood, taken around week 36, from a patient treated with tofacitinib. The receptor source for this set is a human donor with alopecia areata.

V is TRBV29-1 and J is TRBJ2-3, with a possible D match to TRBD2 (5 bases). There are 11 residues in the CDR3. The germline V gene encodes CDR1 SQVTM and CDR2 ANQGSEA. Trimming removed 7 bases at V and 7 bases at J, with 12 bases between. The CDR3, as DNA: TGCAGCGCCGTGTGGAGGAATACGCAGTATTTT. It encodes CSAVWRNTQYF.

In its sample, this clone was seen a few times. The CDR3 reads CAWRGQFYEQYF. Here the CDR3 DNA reads TGTGCCTGGAGGGGACAGTTCTACGAGCAGTACTTC. The V and J genes are TRBV30 and TRBJ2-7, with 7 bases fitting TRBD1. This CDR3 has 12 residues. Germline V CDR1 and CDR2: GTSNPN, SVGIG (reference sequence). J gave up 3 bases and V 3 bases, and 2 bases lay outside the gene matches. The variable domain in full, with the rest retrieved from reference TRBV30 and TRBJ2-7, is SQTIHQWPATLVQPVGSPLSLECTVEGTSNPNLYWYRQAAGRGLQLLFYSVGIGQISSEVPQNLSASRPQDRQFILSSKKLLLSDSGFYLCAWRGQFYEQYFGPGTRLTVT.

The gene calls are TRBV23-1 and TRBJ1-3; D gene uncertain. TRBV23-1 is an ORF; its function is uncertain. The CDR3 runs to 14 residues. V was pared by 5 bases and J by 1 base, with 9 bases between. The CDR3 region has the DNA TGCGCCAGCAGTTCCTGTTTATCTGGAAACACCATATATTTT. Residues: CASSSCLSGNTIYF.

This rearrangement joins TRBV7-3 to TRBJ2-5; 7 nucleotides match TRBD2. The CDR3 has 13 residues. J gave up 5 bases and V 5 bases, and 5 bases lay outside the gene matches. Germline V gene data show CDR1 as SGHTA and CDR2 as FQGTGA. The CDR3 region has the DNA TGTGCCAGCAGCGCGACTAGCTGGGAGACCCAGTACTTC. Translated, it gives CASSATSWETQYF.

The rearrangement joins TRBV7-9 to TRBJ2-2; TRBD1 matches 8 bases. This CDR3 has 16 amino acids. CDR1 and CDR2 from the germline V gene are SEHNR and FQNEAQ (reference sequence). The ends lost 5 bases at V and 4 bases at J; junction bases unmatched: 9. Here the CDR3 DNA reads TGTGCCAGCAGCCCCGCGGACAGGGCGGTCACCGGGGAGCTGTTTTTT. Its translation is CASSPADRAVTGELFF.

The CDR3 bases are TGTGCCAGCAGCTCGACTTCTTACGAGCAGTACTTC. It encodes CASSSTSYEQYF. J is TRBJ2-7 and V is TRBV7-6; D is unclear. The CDR3 length is 12 residues. Germline CDR1 is SGHVS and CDR2 is FNYEAQ. V was pared by 4 bases and J by 4 bases, with 8 bases between.

The genes are TRBV25-1 and TRBJ2-1; possibly TRBD1 for D (6 bases). Germline V CDR1 and CDR2: MGHDK, SYGVNS. This CDR3 is built from 17 residues. V gave up 4 bases and J gave up 3 bases, with 19 bases separating them. This CDR3 is CASSGQDDPHRYNEQFF. CDR3 DNA: TGTGCCAGCAGTGGACAGGACGACCCCCATCGCTACAATGAGCAGTTCTTC.

The chain couples TRBV4-1 to TRBJ2-3; 12 bases line up with TRBD2. The germline V gene has CDR1 MGHRA and CDR2 YSYEKL. V shed 4 bases, J shed 3 bases, and the junction held 2 bases outside the gene matches. This CDR3 has 15 residues. This CDR3 is CASSLTSGRTDTQYF. CDR3 DNA sequence: TGCGCCAGCAGCCTGACTAGCGGGAGAACAGATACGCAGTATTTT.

V usage is TRBV27 and J usage is TRBJ2-7; weak D call: TRBD2 (6 bases). The CDR3 runs to 14 residues. Trimming took 2 bases from V and 3 from J, leaving 11 bases between them. The germline CDR1 and CDR2 sequences are MNHEY and SMNVEV (reference sequence). Written as DNA, the CDR3 is TGTGCCAGCAGTTTAGGGCTAGCGTACTACGAGCAGTACTTC. It is translated as CASSLGLAYYEQYF.

The V and J genes are TRBV6-5 and TRBJ1-1, with D unresolved. In germline, CDR1 is MNHEY, CDR2 SVGAGI. The V end lost 3 bases, the J end lost 2 bases, and 7 bases lay between the germline ends. The CDR3 spans 13 residues. The CDR3 spells CASSYGSNTEAFF. DNA for the CDR3: TGTGCCAGCAGTTATGGCAGCAACACTGAAGCTTTCTTT.

V is TRBV11-2 and J is TRBJ1-3; D uncertain. Germline V gene lookup returns CDR1 SGHAT and CDR2 FQNNGV. CDR3 length: 14 residues. Trimming stripped 6 bases from V and 8 bases from J, with 17 bases between. The CDR3 region has the DNA TGTGCCAGCAGAGTCCTCATCGGAGAAGACACCATATATTTT. Translated, it gives CASRVLIGEDTIYF. The full variable domain, with the rest looked up from reference TRBV11-2 and TRBJ1-3, is EAGVAQSPRYKIIEKRQSVAFWCNPISGHATLYWYQQILGQGPKLLIQFQNNGVVDDSQLPKDRFSAERLKGVDSTLKIQPAKLEDSAVYLCASRVLIGEDTIYFGEGSWLTVV.

V gene TRBV4-3 combines with J gene TRBJ2-3; D is tentatively TRBD1 or TRBD2 (5 bases each). The CDR3 runs to 12 residues. The germline V gene has CDR1 LGHNA and CDR2 YSLEER. The germline V and J ends were trimmed by 4 bases and 9 bases, with 11 bases remaining between them. As DNA, the CDR3 is TGCGCCAGCAGCCCCTATGGGGGAACGCAGTATTTT. It yields the protein CASSPYGGTQYF.

V and J are TRBV5-1 and TRBJ2-5, with D possibly TRBD2 on 6 matching bases. This CDR3 comprises 15 residues. The V end was cut by 1 base, the J end by 5 bases, with 15 bases between. Germline CDR1 SGHRS, CDR2 YFSETQ. CDR3 bases: TGCGCCAGCAGCTTGAGTGGGAGGCTTTCGGAGACCCAGTACTTC. Residues: CASSLSGRLSETQYF.

The gene calls are TRBV30 and TRBJ1-5, with D tentatively TRBD1 (5 bases). CDR3 length equals 15 residues. The V gene's germline CDR1 is GTSNPN and CDR2 SVGIG (reference sequence). V shed 2 bases and J shed 3 bases, with 14 bases lying between them. CDR3 sequence reads: CAWSTGRGYNQPQHF. DNA for the CDR3: TGTGCCTGGAGTACGGGACGGGGGTACAATCAGCCCCAGCATTTT.

The chain recombines TRBV9 with TRBJ2-1; perhaps TRBD2 as D (6 bases). Trimming removed 2 bases from V and 2 bases from J, with 8 bases in between. CDR1 SGDLS and CDR2 YYNGEE come from the germline V gene. This CDR3 has 14 residues. The CDR3 region has the DNA TGTGCCAGCAGCGTTAGCGGCACCTACAATGAGCAGTTCTTC. It specifies CASSVSGTYNEQFF.

This clone was found many times. The genes are TRBV29-1 and TRBJ2-7, with D perhaps TRBD1 (6 bases). Germline CDR1 is SQVTM and CDR2 is ANQGSEA. This CDR3 is 14 amino acids long. Trimming cost V 4 bases and J 5 bases, with 18 bases left between them. CDR3 protein: CSVVLDRGVNEQYF. The CDR3 DNA follows: TGCAGCGTTGTATTGGACAGAGGGGTAAACGAGCAGTACTTC.

The count of this clone is one. The V call is TRBV28, the J call TRBJ2-1, with a tentative D call TRBD2 (5 bases). The ends were cut back, 5 bases at V and 5 bases at J, with 13 bases in the middle. The CDR3 spans 14 residues. Germline CDR1 MDHEN, CDR2 SYDVKM. The CDR3 reads CASSKRTADNEQFF. CDR3 nucleotides: TGTGCCAGCAGTAAGCGGACGGCAGACAATGAGCAGTTCTTC.

The chain is built from TRBV14 and TRBJ1-4; 7 bases align to TRBD1. V gave up 5 bases and J gave up 8 bases; unmatched junction bases: 14. The CDR3 loop spans 16 amino acids. Germline CDR1 is SGHDN and CDR2 is FVKESK. The CDR3 protein is CASSKYSGGEREKLFF. In DNA form, the CDR3 reads TGTGCCAGCAGCAAGTACTCAGGGGGGGAACGAGAAAAACTGTTTTTT.

J is TRBJ2-6 and V is TRBV6-1, with D possibly TRBD1 on 5 matching bases. Germline lookup yields CDR1 MNHNS and CDR2 SASEGT. CDR3 length: 15 amino acids. The V gene lost 3 bases and the J gene lost 0 bases, with 6 bases spanning the gap. The DNA of the CDR3 is TGTGCCAGCAGTGATGACAGCTCTGGGGCCAACGTCCTGACTTTC. Translated: CASSDDSSGANVLTF.

V and J are TRBV27 and TRBJ2-3; the D is unclear. The ends were cut back, 1 base at V and 7 bases at J, with 15 bases in the middle. The CDR3 is made up of 15 amino acids. CDR1 is MNHEY and CDR2 is SMNVEV in the germline V gene (reference sequence). The CDR3 region is CASSLLTERGNTQYF. The CDR3 DNA is TGTGCCAGCAGTTTATTGACCGAAAGAGGAAATACGCAGTATTTT.

The chain is built from TRBV29-1 and TRBJ2-1, with 7 bases aligning to TRBD1. Germline values: CDR1 SQVTM, CDR2 ANQGSEA. The CDR3 runs 13 residues. V shed 7 bases and J 5 bases; nucleotides not matched to a gene: 8. The CDR3 loop is CSGLTGNHNEQFF. Written as DNA, the CDR3 is TGCAGCGGCTTGACAGGGAACCACAATGAGCAGTTCTTC.

The chain recombines TRBV29-1 with TRBJ2-7; 7 bases align to TRBD1. The germline gives CDR1 SQVTM, CDR2 ANQGSEA. The V segment lost 3 bases and the J segment 1 base; nucleotides outside the gene matches: 3. There are 13 residues in the CDR3. The CDR3 loop is CSVEAGGSYEQYF. In DNA form, the CDR3 reads TGCAGCGTTGAGGCAGGGGGTTCCTACGAGCAGTACTTC.

The chain combines TRBV30 with TRBJ2-3; D remains ambiguous. Trimming removed 0 bases from V and 11 bases from J, with 12 bases in between. The CDR3 is made up of 12 amino acids. Per the germline V gene, CDR1 is GTSNPN and CDR2 is SVGIG (reference sequence). CDR3 protein: CAWSVPPFEQYF. Here the CDR3 DNA reads TGTGCCTGGAGTGTCCCCCCCTTTGAGCAGTATTTT.

This clone was found a few times. The chain links TRBV29-1 to TRBJ2-7, with 12 bases that match TRBD2. CDR3 length equals 14 residues. Losses at the gene ends were 6 bases for V and 0 bases for J; bases not matched to a gene: 3. CDR1 and CDR2 from the germline V gene are SQVTM and ANQGSEA. The CDR3 spells CSVKTSGSSYEQYF. Here the CDR3 DNA reads TGCAGCGTAAAGACTAGCGGGAGCTCCTACGAGCAGTACTTC.

This clone was observed a few times. This rearrangement joins TRBV11-2 to TRBJ2-3, with D hard to call. The CDR3 runs to 14 residues. CDR1 SGHAT and CDR2 FQNNGV come from the germline V gene. V lost 1 base and J lost 3, with 8 bases in between. The CDR3 DNA reads TGTGCCAGCAGCTTAGTAAGGGTAACAGATACGCAGTATTTT. Its protein is CASSLVRVTDTQYF.